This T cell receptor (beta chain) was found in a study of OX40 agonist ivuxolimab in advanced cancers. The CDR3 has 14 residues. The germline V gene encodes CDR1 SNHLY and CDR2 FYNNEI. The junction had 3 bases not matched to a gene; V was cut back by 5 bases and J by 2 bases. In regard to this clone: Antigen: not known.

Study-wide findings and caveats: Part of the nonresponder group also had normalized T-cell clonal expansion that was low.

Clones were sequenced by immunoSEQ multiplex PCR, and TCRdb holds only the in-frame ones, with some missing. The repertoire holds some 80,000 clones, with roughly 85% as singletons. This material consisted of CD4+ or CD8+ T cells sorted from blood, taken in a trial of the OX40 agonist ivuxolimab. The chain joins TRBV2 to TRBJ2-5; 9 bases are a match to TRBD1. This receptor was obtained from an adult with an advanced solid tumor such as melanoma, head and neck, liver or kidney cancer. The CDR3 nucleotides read TGTGCCAGCAGTACGGACAGGGGACAAGAGACCCAGTACTTC. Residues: CASSTDRGQETQYF.